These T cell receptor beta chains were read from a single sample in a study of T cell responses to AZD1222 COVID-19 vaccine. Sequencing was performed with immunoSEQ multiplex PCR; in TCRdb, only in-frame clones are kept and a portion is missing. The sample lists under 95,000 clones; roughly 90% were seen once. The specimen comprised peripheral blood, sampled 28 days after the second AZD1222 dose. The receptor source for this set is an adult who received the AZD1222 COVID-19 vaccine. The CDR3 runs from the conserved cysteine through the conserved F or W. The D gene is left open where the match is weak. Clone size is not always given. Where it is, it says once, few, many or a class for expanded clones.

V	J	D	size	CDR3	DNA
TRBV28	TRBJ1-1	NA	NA	CASSFGVATEAFF	TGTGCCAGCAGTTTTGGGGTGGCCACTGAAGCTTTCTTT
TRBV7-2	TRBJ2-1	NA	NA	CASSPGNSSPKQFF	TGTGCCAGCAGCCCGGGTAACTCATCACCGAAGCAGTTCTTC
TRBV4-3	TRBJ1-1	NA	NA	CASSQAGTNTEAFF	TGCGCCAGCAGCCAAGCCGGGACGAACACTGAAGCTTTCTTT
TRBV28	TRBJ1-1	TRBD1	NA	CASSQDRVAFF	TGTGCCAGCAGTCAAGACAGGGTAGCTTTCTTT
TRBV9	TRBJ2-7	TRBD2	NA	CASSPGGVVGQYF	TGTGCCAGCAGCCCCGGGGGGGTCGTGGGGCAGTACTTC
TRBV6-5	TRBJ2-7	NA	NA	CASSYSDTNPYEQYF	TGTGCCAGCAGTTATTCGGACACTAATCCCTACGAGCAGTACTTC
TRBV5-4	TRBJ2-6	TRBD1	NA	CASRLTPGQGFSGANVLTF	TGTGCCAGCAGGTTAACTCCGGGACAGGGATTCTCTGGGGCCAACGTCCTGACTTTC
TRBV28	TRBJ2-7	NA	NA	CASSGGDARSYEQYF	TGTGCCAGCAGTGGCGGGGACGCACGCTCCTACGAGCAGTACTTC
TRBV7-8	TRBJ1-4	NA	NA	CASSPRQPVSFEKLFF	TGTGCCAGCAGCCCACGGCAACCGGTATCCTTTGAAAAACTGTTTTTT
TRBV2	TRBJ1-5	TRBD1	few	CASSDSRGLGQPQHF	TGTGCCAGCAGTGACTCCAGGGGGTTGGGGCAGCCCCAGCATTTT
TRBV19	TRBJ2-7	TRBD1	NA	CASKTTGSGYEQYF	TGTGCCAGTAAAACGACAGGGTCTGGCTACGAGCAGTACTTC
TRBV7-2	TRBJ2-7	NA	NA	CASSPSRRHSSYEQYF	TGTGCCAGCAGCCCAAGCAGGAGACACAGCTCCTACGAGCAGTACTTC
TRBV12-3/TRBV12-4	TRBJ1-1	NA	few	CASSFAGRTEAFF	TGTGCCAGCAGTTTTGCAGGGAGGACTGAAGCTTTCTTT
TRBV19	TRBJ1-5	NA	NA	CASSIRGNQPQHF	TGTGCCAGTAGTATCAGGGGAAATCAGCCCCAGCATTTT
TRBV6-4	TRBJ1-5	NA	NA	CASSLCQVGGAQHF	TGTGCCAGCAGCCTGTGCCAGGTGGGGGGTGCCCAGCATTTT
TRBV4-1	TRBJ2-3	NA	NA	CASSQDGIVPDTQYF	TGCGCCAGCAGCCAAGATGGGATAGTGCCAGATACGCAGTATTTT
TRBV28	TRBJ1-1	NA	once	CASSPVAGMNTEAFF	TGTGCCAGCAGTCCTGTAGCGGGGATGAACACTGAAGCTTTCTTT
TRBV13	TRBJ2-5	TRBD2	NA	CASSSWTSGGAKTQYF	TGTGCCAGCAGCTCCTGGACTAGCGGGGGGGCGAAGACCCAGTACTTC
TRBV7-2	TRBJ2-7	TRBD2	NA	CASSPTSGFYEQYF	TGTGCCAGCAGCCCGACTAGCGGCTTCTACGAGCAGTACTTC
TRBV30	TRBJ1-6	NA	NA	CAWSADLYNSPLHF	TGTGCCTGGAGTGCTGACCTCTATAATTCACCCCTCCACTTT
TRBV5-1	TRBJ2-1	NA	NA	CASSLAGARGDEQFF	TGCGCCAGCAGCTTAGCAGGGGCAAGAGGCGATGAGCAGTTCTTC
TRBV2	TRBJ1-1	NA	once	CASTRAGGTEAFF	TGTGCCAGCACTCGGGCGGGGGGCACTGAAGCTTTCTTT
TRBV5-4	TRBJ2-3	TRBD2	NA	CASSPGQRGASTDTQYF	TGTGCCAGCAGCCCGGGTCAGCGGGGGGCGAGCACAGATACGCAGTATTTT
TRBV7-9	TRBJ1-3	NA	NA	CASSPGQNNGNTIYF	TGTGCCAGCAGCCCTGGACAGAACAATGGAAACACCATATATTTT
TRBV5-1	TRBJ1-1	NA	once	CASSLEGGLGDTEAFF	TGCGCCAGCAGCTTAGAGGGCGGTTTGGGTGACACTGAAGCTTTCTTT
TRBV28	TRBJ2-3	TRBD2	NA	CASSSPGGPTDTQYF	TGTGCCAGCAGTTCCCCGGGGGGGCCCACAGATACGCAGTATTTT
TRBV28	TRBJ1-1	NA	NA	CASRPGPWGVNTEAFF	TGTGCCAGCAGGCCAGGCCCCTGGGGGGTGAACACTGAAGCTTTCTTT
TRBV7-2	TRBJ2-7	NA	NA	CASSLVGAGYEQYF	TGTGCCAGCAGCTTAGTGGGCGCCGGCTACGAGCAGTACTTC
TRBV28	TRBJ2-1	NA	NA	CASRIYNEQFF	TGTGCCAGCAGAATTTACAATGAGCAGTTCTTC
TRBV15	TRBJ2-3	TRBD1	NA	CATSDDRAQQYF	TGTGCCACCAGCGATGACAGGGCTCAGCAATATTTT
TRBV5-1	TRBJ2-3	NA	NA	CASSLEVSRTDTQYF	TGCGCCAGCAGCTTGGAGGTCAGCCGCACAGATACGCAGTATTTT
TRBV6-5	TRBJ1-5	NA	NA	CASSYGGTAEQPQHF	TGTGCCAGCAGTTACGGGGGGACGGCAGAGCAGCCCCAGCATTTT
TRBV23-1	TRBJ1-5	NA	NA	CASSHRDDQPQHF	TGCGCCAGCAGTCACAGGGATGATCAGCCCCAGCATTTT
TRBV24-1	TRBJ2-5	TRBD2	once	CATSDLGREETQYF	TGTGCCACCAGTGATTTGGGGAGGGAAGAGACCCAGTACTTC
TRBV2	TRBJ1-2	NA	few	CASKGQPGGGYTF	TGTGCCAGCAAGGGGCAGCCTGGGGGTGGCTACACCTTC
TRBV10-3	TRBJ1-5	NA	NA	CAISESGQGLPRADYSNQPQHF	TGTGCCATCAGTGAGAGCGGGCAGGGGTTGCCTAGGGCCGACTATAGCAATCAGCCCCAGCATTTT
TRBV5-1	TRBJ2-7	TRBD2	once	CASRRGAYEQYF	TGCGCCAGCAGGCGGGGGGCGTACGAGCAGTACTTC
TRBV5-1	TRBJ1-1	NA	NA	CASSLHLGSDTEAFF	TGCGCCAGCAGCTTGCACTTAGGGTCGGACACTGAAGCTTTCTTT
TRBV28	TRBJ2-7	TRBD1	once	CASSLYRAGGSYEQYF	TGTGCCAGCAGCCTATATCGGGCAGGGGGCTCCTACGAGCAGTACTTC
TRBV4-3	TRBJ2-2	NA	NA	CASSQDLKQGGTGELFF	TGCGCCAGCAGCCAAGATTTGAAACAGGGAGGCACCGGGGAGCTGTTTTTT
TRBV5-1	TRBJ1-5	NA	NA	CASSLGQPNQPQHF	TGCGCCAGCAGCTTGGGACAGCCAAATCAGCCCCAGCATTTT
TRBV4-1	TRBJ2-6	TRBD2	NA	CASSPQTSGGVAIISGANVLTF	TGCGCCAGTAGCCCTCAGACTAGCGGGGGGGTAGCCATCATCTCTGGGGCCAACGTCCTGACTTTC
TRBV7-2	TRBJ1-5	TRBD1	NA	CASSLGTGRVNQPQHF	TGTGCCAGCAGCTTAGGGACAGGGAGGGTCAATCAGCCCCAGCATTTT
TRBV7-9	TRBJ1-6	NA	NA	CASSLLLGLRDSPLHF	TGTGCCAGCAGCTTACTTCTGGGCCTCAGGGATTCACCCCTCCACTTT
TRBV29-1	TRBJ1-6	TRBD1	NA	CSVRTGPTNSPLHF	TGCAGCGTTCGGACAGGACCAACCAATTCACCCCTCCACTTT
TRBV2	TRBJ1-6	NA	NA	CASSEFLGRNSPLHF	TGTGCCAGCAGTGAATTTCTGGGTCGAAATTCACCCCTCCACTTT
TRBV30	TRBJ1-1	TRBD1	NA	CAWSVDRGEFSEAFF	TGTGCCTGGAGTGTAGACAGGGGAGAATTTTCTGAAGCTTTCTTT
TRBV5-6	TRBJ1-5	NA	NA	CASSALSGSPQHF	TGTGCCAGCAGCGCCCTATCCGGCAGTCCCCAGCATTTT
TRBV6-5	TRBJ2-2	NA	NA	CASSYQTGLNTGELFF	TGTGCCAGCAGTTACCAGACAGGCCTGAACACCGGGGAGCTGTTTTTT
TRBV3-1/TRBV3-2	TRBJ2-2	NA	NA	CASSPRGRDTGELFF	TGTGCCAGCAGCCCGCGTGGCAGGGACACCGGGGAGCTGTTTTTT